The 25 T cell receptor beta chains listed next were all sequenced from one sample in a study of graft-versus-host responses after intestinal transplantation. TCRdb keeps only in-frame clones here, not all; method: immunoSEQ multiplex PCR. The data show roughly 70,000 clones, roughly 89% seen once. The sequences come from bone marrow, collected around 730 days after intestinal transplantation. The receptors come from a human patient who received an intestinal transplant, so some T cells may come from the graft donor.

V gene TRBV7-2 combines with J gene TRBJ2-4; 7 positions agree with TRBD2. The CDR3 totals 13 residues. After removal of 8 bases from V and 5 bases from J, the junction contained 6 bases not matched to a gene. Looked up from germline, CDR1 is SGHTA and CDR2 is FQGNSA. The CDR3 nucleotides read TGTGCCAGCTTTTCCGCGGGGGAAAACATTCAGTACTTC. Its translation: CASFSAGENIQYF. The entire variable domain, with the rest obtained from reference TRBV7-2 and TRBJ2-4, is as follows: GAGVSQSPSNKVTEKGKDVELRCDPISGHTALYWYRQSLGQGLEFLIYFQGNSAPDKSGLPSDRFSAERTGGSVSTLTIQRTQQEDSAVYLCASFSAGENIQYFGAGTRLSVL.

The V and J genes are TRBV2 and TRBJ1-1; a possible D gene is TRBD1 (6 bases). The V end was cut by 7 bases, the J end by 4 bases, with 16 bases between. Per the germline V gene, CDR1 is SNHLY and CDR2 is FYNNEI. The CDR3 covers 14 residues. The chain's CDR3 is CASILGGGPTEAFF. For the CDR3, the DNA is TGTGCCAGCATCCTTGGGGGGGGCCCCACTGAAGCTTTCTTT.

This clone was seen once. This chain uses TRBV4-2 with TRBJ2-1; 7 bases are a match to TRBD2. V dropped 3 bases and J dropped 0; count of bases not matched to a gene: 8. This CDR3 comprises 17 residues. Germline loops: CDR1 LGHNA, CDR2 YNFKEQ. CDR3 sequence reads: CASSHASGESSYNEQFF. The CDR3 DNA follows: TGTGCCAGCAGCCATGCTAGCGGTGAAAGCTCCTACAATGAGCAGTTCTTC.

J is TRBJ1-1 and V is TRBV7-9, with D unclear. The CDR3 consists of 14 residues. Trimming left V 1 base short and J 3 bases short, with 9 bases between. Looked up from germline, CDR1 is SEHNR and CDR2 is FQNEAQ (reference sequence). This CDR3 reads CASSLGGLHTEAFF. The CDR3 DNA is TGTGCCAGCAGCTTAGGAGGGCTACACACTGAAGCTTTCTTT.

V and J are TRBV5-6 and TRBJ1-2; D ambiguous. Germline V CDR1 and CDR2: SGHDT, YYEEEE. Trimming shortened V by 2 bases and J by 2 bases, and 7 bases separated the two germline ends. CDR3 length equals 13 residues. CDR3 coding DNA: TGTGCCAGCAGCTTAGCCGGGAACTATGGCTACACCTTC. Its protein is CASSLAGNYGYTF. Using reference TRBV5-6 and TRBJ1-2 for the parts outside the CDR3, the full variable domain is DAGVTQSPTHLIKTRGQQVTLRCSPKSGHDTVSWYQQALGQGPQFIFQYYEEEERQRGNFPDRFSGHQFPNYSSELNVNALLLGDSALYLCASSLAGNYGYTFGSGTRLTVV.

The J gene is TRBJ2-7, the V gene TRBV28, with 10 bases aligning to TRBD2. The junction had 9 bases not matched to a gene; V was cut back by 5 bases and J by 2 bases. Germline loops: CDR1 MDHEN, CDR2 SYDVKM. This CDR3 is 16 amino acids long. The CDR3 DNA follows: TGTGCCAGCAGTCCCGCAGCGGGGGGGGGAACCTACGAGCAGTACTTC. Translation: CASSPAAGGGTYEQYF. Full variable domain (rest looked up from reference TRBV28 and TRBJ2-7): DVKVTQSSRYLVKRTGEKVFLECVQDMDHENMFWYRQDPGLGLRLIYFSYDVKMKEKGDIPEGYSVSREKKERFSLILESASTNQTSMYLCASSPAAGGGTYEQYFGPGTRLTVT.

This rearrangement joins TRBV6-1 to TRBJ2-2; no firm D call. CDR1 and CDR2 (germline): MNHNS, SASEGT. Trimming shortened V by 2 bases and J by 6 bases, and 10 bases separated the two germline ends. The CDR3 length is 14 residues. CDR3 loop: CASSENVVPGELFF. For the CDR3, the DNA is TGTGCCAGCAGTGAAAACGTGGTTCCCGGGGAGCTGTTTTTT.

The CDR3 protein is CASGLVDGTFTEAFF. The CDR3 DNA reads TGTGCTAGTGGTTTGGTAGACGGCACCTTCACTGAAGCTTTCTTT. The chain employs TRBV12-5 and TRBJ1-1; D is uncertain. Germline-derived CDR1 and CDR2 are LGHNT and FRNRAP. Deletions cut 0 bases from V and 4 bases from J, with 12 bases between. The CDR3 has 15 amino acids.

This rearrangement joins TRBV30 to TRBJ1-2, with 9 positions matching TRBD1. There are 17 residues in the CDR3. J gave up 0 bases and V 3 bases, and 11 bases lay outside the gene matches. Germline CDR1 reads GTSNPN; CDR2 reads SVGIG (reference sequence). The CDR3 DNA reads TGTGCCTGGAGGCATACAGGGGGCCCAGGGGCTAACTATGGCTACACCTTC. Translating gives CAWRHTGGPGANYGYTF. Together with reference TRBV30 and TRBJ1-2, the CDR3 gives the full variable domain: SQTIHQWPATLVQPVGSPLSLECTVEGTSNPNLYWYRQAAGRGLQLLFYSVGIGQISSEVPQNLSASRPQDRQFILSSKKLLLSDSGFYLCAWRHTGGPGANYGYTFGSGTRLTVV.

The rearrangement uses TRBV2 and TRBJ1-1; D is undetermined. The CDR3 covers 12 residues. Trimming cost V 4 bases and J 1 base, with 4 bases left between them. Germline V gene data show CDR1 as SNHLY and CDR2 as FYNNEI. The CDR3 bases are TGTGCCAGCAGTGCGGGGAACACTGAAGCTTTCTTT. Translated: CASSAGNTEAFF.

The chain joins TRBV4-1 to TRBJ1-2; 7 nucleotides line up with TRBD1. The CDR3 spans 13 residues. Trimming removed 3 bases from V and 8 bases from J; junction bases left unmatched: 6. Germline V gene sequence: CDR1 MGHRA, CDR2 YSYEKL. The CDR3 DNA is TGCGCCAGCAGCCATGTAACAGGGGACGGCTACACCTTC. Translation: CASSHVTGDGYTF.

The chain links TRBV4-2 to TRBJ1-4; 10 bases line up with TRBD1. There are 16 residues in the CDR3. Germline trimming cut 1 base from V and 5 bases from J; bases unmatched to any gene: 4. Germline CDR1 LGHNA, CDR2 YNFKEQ. Written as DNA, the CDR3 is TGTGCCAGCAGCCAAGCGCCGGGACAGGGGAATGAAAAACTGTTTTTT. It yields the protein CASSQAPGQGNEKLFF.

This clone was detected only once. The chain has TRBV7-2 and TRBJ2-7, with a tentative D call TRBD2 (6 bases). There are 15 residues in the CDR3. Deletions cut 1 base from V and 3 bases from J, with 13 bases between. Germline assignment: CDR1 SGHTA and CDR2 FQGNSA. CDR3 sequence: CASSLEGVAVYEQYF. In nucleotides, the CDR3 is TGTGCCAGCAGCTTAGAAGGGGTAGCGGTCTACGAGCAGTACTTC. Variable domain in full (rest from reference TRBV7-2 and TRBJ2-7): GAGVSQSPSNKVTEKGKDVELRCDPISGHTALYWYRQSLGQGLEFLIYFQGNSAPDKSGLPSDRFSAERTGGSVSTLTIQRTQQEDSAVYLCASSLEGVAVYEQYFGPGTRLTVT.

CDR3 nucleotides: TGTGCCAGCAGCTCCAACACGGGGGGGACCCAACAAGAGACCCAGTACTTC. It encodes CASSSNTGGTQQETQYF. The chain links TRBV7-9 to TRBJ2-5, with 8 bases lining up with TRBD2. The CDR3 is made up of 17 amino acids. V shed 4 bases and J 2 bases; nucleotides not matched to a gene: 12. Per germline, CDR1 SEHNR and CDR2 FQNEAQ (reference sequence).

The V gene is TRBV7-9, the J gene TRBJ2-1, with 8 bases identical to TRBD2. The CDR3 has 18 amino acids. The ends lost 1 base at V and 0 bases at J; junction bases unmatched: 8. CDR1 is SEHNR, CDR2 FQNEAQ, per germline (reference sequence). The CDR3 nucleotides read TGTGCCAGCAGCTTAGGGAGGTTAGCGGGGAGCTCCTACAATGAGCAGTTCTTC. Protein product: CASSLGRLAGSSYNEQFF.

This clone was seen just once. CDR3: CASSVGPGTEQYF. CDR3 nucleotides: TGTGCCAGCAGCGTAGGGCCAGGGACCGAGCAGTACTTC. The rearrangement joins TRBV9 to TRBJ2-7; D possibly matches TRBD1 or TRBD2 (5 bases each). V was shortened by 0 bases and J by 6 bases, with 10 bases between the two germline ends. The CDR3 is made up of 13 amino acids. The germline gives CDR1 SGDLS, CDR2 YYNGEE.

This chain joins TRBV10-2 and TRBJ2-7; 9 bases fit TRBD1. Germline-derived CDR1 and CDR2 are WSHSY and SAAADI. With 7 bases clipped from V and 5 bases from J, the junction kept 6 bases outside the gene matches. The CDR3 totals 13 residues. DNA of the CDR3: TGCGCCAGCACCCAGGGACAGGGAGACGAGCAGTACTTC. It encodes CASTQGQGDEQYF.

V gene TRBV6-5 combines with J gene TRBJ2-7, with 7 bases identical to TRBD2. Looked up from germline, CDR1 is MNHEY and CDR2 is SVGAGI. Germline trimming cut 6 bases from V and 3 bases from J; bases unmatched to any gene: 2. The CDR3 length is 12 residues. The CDR3 sequence: CASSPGGYEQYF. The CDR3 DNA reads TGTGCCAGCAGCCCGGGGGGCTACGAGCAGTACTTC.

The V and J genes are TRBV5-6 and TRBJ1-3; 8 bases agree with TRBD1. J was trimmed by 0 bases and V by 2 bases; bases with no gene match: 4. Germline lookup yields CDR1 SGHDT and CDR2 YYEEEE. CDR3 length: 16 residues. CDR3 protein: CASSFGTGLSGNTIYF. DNA for the CDR3: TGTGCCAGCAGCTTTGGGACAGGCCTCTCTGGAAACACCATATATTTT.

As for this clone: The junction does not match germline at one end; this may be a read error. The chain links TRBV5-1 to TRBJ2-1; TRBD2 aligns across 7 bases. Per germline, CDR1 SGHRS and CDR2 YFSETQ. The CDR3 loop spans 14 amino acids. CDR3 sequence (DNA): TGCGCCAGCAGGTTGGACCAGGGAGGGGATGAGCAGTTCTTC. It is translated as CASRLDQGGDEQFF.

The J gene is TRBJ1-2, the V gene TRBV6-6, with D possibly matching TRBD1 (6 bases). Deletions cut 2 bases from V and 2 bases from J, with 15 bases between. The CDR3 is 16 residues long. Germline V gene data show CDR1 as MNHNY and CDR2 as SVGAGI (reference sequence). The CDR3 sequence is CASSYVSGQTNYGYTF. CDR3 DNA: TGTGCCAGCAGTTACGTGAGTGGACAGACGAACTATGGCTACACCTTC.

The chain links TRBV9 to TRBJ1-6, with D unclear. The CDR3 is 13 residues long. With 0 bases removed from V and 10 bases from J, the gap between germline ends came to 8 bases. Germline CDR1 and CDR2: SGDLS and YYNGEE. The CDR3 coding sequence is TGTGCCAGCAGCGTAGATGCGAGATCACCCCTCCACTTT. Translating it yields CASSVDARSPLHF.

The genes are TRBV5-5 and TRBJ2-7; 9 positions match TRBD1. J was trimmed by 2 bases and V by 5 bases; bases with no gene match: 8. CDR1 is SGHKS and CDR2 is YYEKEE in the germline V gene (reference sequence). The CDR3 consists of 15 residues. CDR3 loop: CASSPQGALAYEQYF. As DNA, the CDR3 is TGTGCCAGCAGTCCACAGGGGGCCCTCGCCTACGAGCAGTACTTC.

V is TRBV11-2 and J is TRBJ1-2, with D hard to call. The CDR3 extends over 13 amino acids. The ends were cut back, 5 bases at V and 5 bases at J, with 12 bases in the middle. Germline V gene lookup returns CDR1 SGHAT and CDR2 FQNNGV. The CDR3 nucleotides read TGTGCCAGCAGCCCCGGAGGGTTTTATGGCTACACCTTC. Translation gives CASSPGGFYGYTF.

For the CDR3, the DNA is TGTGCCAGCAGTTTCGCAGAGACAGATACGCAGTATTTT. As protein: CASSFAETDTQYF. The gene calls are TRBV6-5 and TRBJ2-3; D call uncertain. There are 13 residues in the CDR3. V lost 4 bases to trimming and J lost 3 bases, with 8 bases between them. Germline V lookup: CDR1 MNHEY, CDR2 SVGAGI.